A single sample gave rise to the 6 T cell receptor beta chains below, sequenced in a study of T-cell reconstitution after alpha-beta-depleted transplantation in children. Unique molecular identifiers tagged the TCRbeta library. TCRdb called the PCR reads again in MiXCR, with one record for every CDR3 protein. The sample holds about 610,000 distinct CDR3 sequences, approximately 10% seen once. Sequences were derived from PBMCs from the stem cell graft donor, sampled from the stem cell graft. These TCRs come from a human donor who donated a stem cell graft to a child with acute myeloid leukemia.

This clonotype is a singleton in its sample. The chain couples TRBV5-1 to TRBJ2-7; 8 nucleotides match TRBD1. The germline gives CDR1 SGHRS, CDR2 YFSETQ. With V trimmed by 5 bases and J by 7 bases, 8 bases remained unmatched. This CDR3 comprises 13 residues. CDR3 DNA: TGCGCCAGCAGATACCAGGGGGCGCGGGAGCAGTACTTC. This encodes CASRYQGAREQYF.

The chain joins TRBV28 to TRBJ1-2, with 7 bases fitting TRBD1. Per the germline V gene, CDR1 is MDHEN and CDR2 is SYDVKM. V shed 7 bases and J 3 bases; nucleotides not matched to a gene: 8. This CDR3 has 14 residues. CDR3 DNA: TGTGCCAGCACCCCAACGGGACAGCACTATGGCTACACCTTC. Amino acid sequence: CASTPTGQHYGYTF.

The genes are TRBV29-1 and TRBJ1-2; perhaps TRBD1 as D (6 bases). Deletions cut 7 bases from V and 8 bases from J, with 20 bases between. This CDR3 contains 13 residues. Germline CDR1 is SQVTM and CDR2 is ANQGSEA. The CDR3 nucleotides are TGCAGCGCCCGGGGGGGTAGGGACAACGGCTACACCTTC. As protein: CSARGGRDNGYTF.

The rearrangement uses TRBV28 and TRBJ2-7; D may be TRBD1 (6 bases). The CDR3 contains 12 residues. Germline V gives CDR1 MDHEN, CDR2 SYDVKM. The V end lost 6 bases, the J end lost 12 bases, and 18 bases lay between the germline ends. CDR3 sequence: CASRSGTQGGYF. The CDR3 nucleotides read TGTGCCAGCAGATCCGGGACCCAAGGGGGGTACTTC.

This clonotype was seen a few times. The chain is built from TRBV27 and TRBJ2-5, with 12 bases matching TRBD2. With 5 bases clipped from V and 5 bases from J, the junction kept 9 bases outside the gene matches. The CDR3 sequence is 16 residues long. From germline, CDR1 is MNHEY and CDR2 SMNVEV (reference sequence). CDR3 region: CASSHRLAGVGETQYF. DNA of the CDR3: TGTGCCAGCAGTCATAGACTAGCGGGAGTTGGTGAGACCCAGTACTTC.

As DNA, the CDR3 is TGCGCCAGCAGCCACAGGGGGTCCTCTGGGGCCAACGTCCTGACTTTC. Translating it yields CASSHRGSSGANVLTF. The chain carries TRBV5-1 and TRBJ2-6; 8 bases are a match to TRBD1. The junction had 3 bases not matched to a gene; V was cut back by 4 bases and J by 0 bases. Germline values: CDR1 SGHRS, CDR2 YFSETQ. This CDR3 comprises 16 residues.